The 25 T cell receptor beta chains below come from one sample, sequenced in a study of beta chain features in type 1 diabetes. Sequenced material consisted of expressed TCRB transcripts (all of the isolated RNA was reverse transcribed). TCRdb keeps only in-frame clones here, not all; method: immunoSEQ multiplex PCR. Of about 900,000 clones listed, about a sixth are singletons. Material: naive CD4+ T cells from blood. All receptors derive from a woman aged 18-35 years in good health.

The genes are TRBV7-2 and TRBJ2-5; tentatively, D is TRBD2 (7 bases). CDR3 length: 15 amino acids. Germline V gene data show CDR1 as SGHTA and CDR2 as FQGNSA. V was trimmed by 5 bases and J by 4 bases, leaving 17 bases between them. The CDR3 DNA reads as TGTGCCAGCAGCCCACGAGGGGGGGCAGGAGAGACCCAGTACTTC. It specifies CASSPRGGAGETQYF.

The chain joins TRBV29-1 to TRBJ2-5; D is perhaps TRBD1 (8 bases). Germline CDR1 is SQVTM and CDR2 is ANQGSEA. The CDR3 is made up of 12 amino acids. V was pared by 7 bases and J by 4 bases, with 13 bases between. The CDR3 nucleotides are TGCAGCGGATACAGGGGGGGAGAGACCCAGTACTTC. Protein product: CSGYRGGETQYF.

This clone appeared a few times. This chain links TRBV9 with TRBJ2-1; D may match TRBD1 or TRBD2 (6 bases each). CDR1 SGDLS and CDR2 YYNGEE come from the germline V gene. Deletions cut 4 bases from V and 6 bases from J, with 14 bases between. The CDR3 has 14 amino acids. CDR3 loop: CASSLGGLGNEQFF. The CDR3 DNA is TGTGCCAGCAGCCTAGGGGGACTCGGCAATGAGCAGTTCTTC.

The chain employs TRBV28 and TRBJ2-5, with TRBD1 matching 8 bases. The closer fit of TRBJ2-7 to the DNA end suggests the J call may be wrong. The CDR3 has 16 amino acids. Germline V gene data show CDR1 as MDHEN and CDR2 as SYDVKM. CDR3 nucleotide sequence: TGTGCCAGCAGGGGGACAGGCAGCTCCAGCTCCTACGAGCAGTACTTC. It encodes CASRGTGSSSSYEQYF.

This clone was counted only a few times. The CDR3: CASSQDPGTGRDTQYF. The CDR3 DNA follows: TGCGCCAGCAGCCAAGACCCCGGGACAGGACGAGATACGCAGTATTTT. The rearrangement joins TRBV4-3 to TRBJ2-3; TRBD1 matches 8 bases. After removal of 0 bases from V and 5 bases from J, the junction contained 7 bases not matched to a gene. The CDR3 runs 16 residues. CDR1 is LGHNA, CDR2 YSLEER, per germline.

The gene calls are TRBV2 and TRBJ1-5, with D possibly matching TRBD1 (5 bases). Trimming took off 2 bases at V and 6 bases at J, with 14 bases between the two ends. Germline CDR1 and CDR2: SNHLY and FYNNEI. CDR3 length: 15 residues. This CDR3 reads CASSERWGFGQPQHF. CDR3 nucleotides: TGTGCCAGCAGTGAAAGATGGGGGTTCGGTCAGCCCCAGCATTTT.

This clone was seen only a few times. The V gene is TRBV2, the J gene TRBJ1-2, with 7 bases aligning to TRBD1. After removal of 6 bases from V and 6 bases from J, the junction contained 13 bases not matched to a gene. Germline CDR1 is SNHLY and CDR2 is FYNNEI. The CDR3 loop spans 15 amino acids. CDR3 protein: CASRLIHRGGDGYTF. DNA of the CDR3: TGTGCCAGCAGGCTGATACACAGGGGAGGCGATGGCTACACCTTC.

The chain joins TRBV2 to TRBJ2-1, with D possibly being TRBD2 (5 bases). CDR1 and CDR2 (germline): SNHLY, FYNNEI. The CDR3 sequence is 16 residues long. Trimming removed 6 bases at V and 3 bases at J, with 18 bases between. CDR3 amino acids: CASSGILPVDYNEQFF. The DNA of the CDR3 is TGTGCCAGCAGCGGGATTTTACCGGTGGACTACAATGAGCAGTTCTTC. Filled out from reference TRBV2 and TRBJ2-1, the complete variable domain reads EPEVTQTPSHQVTQMGQEVILRCVPISNHLYFYWYRQILGQKVEFLVSFYNNEISEKSEIFDDQFSVERPDGSNFTLKIRSTKLEDSAMYFCASSGILPVDYNEQFFGPGTRLTVL.

This clone was observed a handful of times. This chain's CDR3 is CASSPPGLADGETQYF. CDR3 nucleotides: TGTGCCAGCAGCCCCCCGGGACTAGCGGACGGTGAGACCCAGTACTTC. The V call is TRBV7-2, the J call TRBJ2-5; TRBD2 matches at 11 bases. Germline trimming cut 5 bases from V and 5 bases from J; bases unmatched to any gene: 10. CDR1 and CDR2 (germline): SGHTA, FQGNSA. The length of the CDR3 is 16 residues.

This clone was counted a few times. The J gene is TRBJ1-2, the V gene TRBV28, with a tentative D call TRBD1 (5 bases). Trimming stripped 3 bases from V and 8 bases from J, with 13 bases between. Germline CDR1 and CDR2: MDHEN and SYDVKM. This CDR3 has 13 amino acids. CDR3 sequence (DNA): TGTGCCAGCAGTTTTGGGGCCTCGTGGGGCTACACCTTC. It is translated as CASSFGASWGYTF.

The chain carries TRBV27 and TRBJ2-7, with TRBD2 matching 14 bases. With 4 bases clipped from V and 7 bases from J, the junction kept 9 bases outside the gene matches. There are 16 residues in the CDR3. CDR1 and CDR2 from the germline V gene are MNHEY and SMNVEV (reference sequence). DNA for the CDR3: TGTGCCAGCAGTTCGGGACTAGCGGGAGATTCGGAGGAGCAGTACTTC. This gives the protein CASSSGLAGDSEEQYF.

There are a few counts of this clone. The chain joins TRBV18 to TRBJ1-2; no reliable D call. This CDR3 contains 11 residues. The V gene's germline CDR1 is KGHSH and CDR2 LQKENI. V lost 6 bases to trimming and J lost 4 bases, with 6 bases between them. The CDR3 loop reads CASSESYGYTF. CDR3 bases: TGTGCCAGCTCCGAGTCCTATGGCTACACCTTC. Filled out from reference TRBV18 and TRBJ1-2, the complete variable domain reads NAGVMQNPRHLVRRRGQEARLRCSPMKGHSHVYWYRQLPEEGLKFMVYLQKENIIDESGMPKERFSAEFPKEGPSILRIQQVVRGDSAAYFCASSESYGYTFGSGTRLTVV.

The table lists this clone with a few counts. The V and J genes are TRBV4-2 and TRBJ2-2; 7 positions match TRBD2. The germline CDR1 and CDR2 sequences are LGHNA and YNFKEQ. The trim removed 0 bases at V and 6 bases at J, leaving 10 bases unmatched. CDR3 size: 17 residues. The CDR3 DNA reads as TGTGCCAGCAGCCAAGAAGAGAGTAGCGGGTTCGCCGGGGAGCTGTTTTTT. As protein: CASSQEESSGFAGELFF.

This clone was detected a few times. The chain employs TRBV7-9 and TRBJ2-7; D remains unclear. Trimming removed 3 bases at V and 3 bases at J, with 12 bases between. Germline V gene sequence: CDR1 SEHNR, CDR2 FQNEAQ (reference sequence). There are 14 residues in the CDR3. The CDR3 loop is CASSFTNGNYEQYF. DNA for the CDR3: TGTGCCAGCAGCTTCACCAACGGAAACTACGAGCAGTACTTC. The variable domain in full, with the rest retrieved from reference TRBV7-9 and TRBJ2-7, is DTGVSQNPRHKITKRGQNVTFRCDPISEHNRLYWYRQTLGQGPEFLTYFQNEAQLEKSRLLSDRFSAERPKGSFSTLEIQRTEQGDSAMYLCASSFTNGNYEQYFGPGTRLTVT.

The chain is built from TRBV5-4 and TRBJ1-3, with 7 bases matching TRBD1. Per germline, CDR1 SGHNT and CDR2 YYREEE (reference sequence). V dropped 4 bases and J dropped 4; count of bases not matched to a gene: 5. The CDR3 runs to 14 residues. DNA for the CDR3: TGTGCCAGCAGCCCTACGACAGGGGGAAACACCATATATTTT. Translating gives CASSPTTGGNTIYF.

This chain uses TRBV7-2 with TRBJ1-1; D is unresolved. Looked up from germline, CDR1 is SGHTA and CDR2 is FQGNSA. V lost 4 bases and J 1 base, leaving 10 bases between the germline ends. This CDR3 has 14 residues. The CDR3 nucleotides read TGTGCCAGCAGCTGGAAGGGTCAGAACACTGAAGCTTTCTTT. Its protein product is CASSWKGQNTEAFF. Full variable domain (missing parts from reference TRBV7-2 and TRBJ1-1): GAGVSQSPSNKVTEKGKDVELRCDPISGHTALYWYRQSLGQGLEFLIYFQGNSAPDKSGLPSDRFSAERTGGSVSTLTIQRTQQEDSAVYLCASSWKGQNTEAFFGQGTRLTVV.

This clone came up once. CDR3 sequence reads: CASSFIPIPKQYF. For the CDR3, the DNA is TGTGCCAGCAGCTTTATCCCCATCCCCAAGCAGTACTTC. The J gene is TRBJ2-7, the V gene TRBV7-9; no clear D gene. Germline loops: CDR1 SEHNR, CDR2 FQNEAQ (reference sequence). The germline V and J ends were trimmed by 3 bases and 8 bases, with 14 bases remaining between them. The CDR3 length is 13 residues.

In nucleotides, the CDR3 is TGTGCCAGCAGCGTGAGCGGGACCTCGGCCTACGAGCAGTACTTC. This sequence encodes CASSVSGTSAYEQYF. The genes are TRBV9 and TRBJ2-7, with 7 bases matching TRBD2. CDR1 and CDR2 from the germline V gene are SGDLS and YYNGEE. V lost 2 bases to trimming and J lost 2 bases; unmatched junction nucleotides: 7. This CDR3 spans 15 amino acids.

This clone was counted between two and nine times. The V call is TRBV19, the J call TRBJ2-1; D not certain. Germline V gives CDR1 LNHDA, CDR2 SQIVND (reference sequence). V dropped 3 bases and J dropped 6 bases, with 15 bases sitting between them. The CDR3 spans 15 residues. CDR3 coding DNA: TGTGCCAGTAGTATTTGGGGATCCCGTCCCAATGAGCAGTTCTTC. Amino acid sequence: CASSIWGSRPNEQFF.

This clone appeared a few times. The chain couples TRBV4-3 to TRBJ2-1; 7 bases fit TRBD2. Germline values: CDR1 LGHNA, CDR2 YSLEER. This CDR3 contains 16 residues. J lost 4 bases, V lost 0 bases, and 6 bases had no gene match. The CDR3 region has the DNA TGCGCCAGCAGCCAAGAAATCCTAGCGGCGTACAATGAGCAGTTCTTC. Protein: CASSQEILAAYNEQFF.

As regards this clone: Within the sample, other DNA sequences also encode this same CDR3. This chain uses TRBV9 with TRBJ2-1, with TRBD2 identical over 12 bases. J lost 5 bases, V lost 0 bases, and 0 bases had no gene match. The CDR3 loop spans 15 amino acids. CDR1 SGDLS and CDR2 YYNGEE come from the germline V gene. The CDR3 coding sequence is TGTGCCAGCAGCGTAGGACTAGCGGGAGACAATGAGCAGTTCTTC. It encodes CASSVGLAGDNEQFF.

V and J are TRBV11-2 and TRBJ2-7; D unclear. Trimming pared 1 base from V and 2 bases from J, leaving 9 bases between. Germline V lookup: CDR1 SGHAT, CDR2 FQNNGV. CDR3 length: 14 amino acids. CDR3 DNA: TGTGCCAGCAGCTTAGCGAACCTGGCCTACGAGCAGTACTTC. Its protein product is CASSLANLAYEQYF. Drawing the rest from reference TRBV11-2 and TRBJ2-7, the complete variable domain is EAGVAQSPRYKIIEKRQSVAFWCNPISGHATLYWYQQILGQGPKLLIQFQNNGVVDDSQLPKDRFSAERLKGVDSTLKIQPAKLEDSAVYLCASSLANLAYEQYFGPGTRLTVT.

This clone was recorded a few times. The chain links TRBV7-3 to TRBJ2-4; D unclear. Looked up from germline, CDR1 is SGHTA and CDR2 is FQGTGA. CDR3 length equals 14 residues. V was cut by 2 bases and J by 1 base, with 6 bases left in between. The CDR3 loop is CASSLARAKNIQYF. DNA of the CDR3: TGTGCCAGCAGCTTAGCCAGGGCCAAAAACATTCAGTACTTC.

A word on this clone: Other DNA sequences from this sample encode an identical CDR3 as well. V gene TRBV28 combines with J gene TRBJ1-2; the D is unclear. Germline CDR1 MDHEN, CDR2 SYDVKM. The length of the CDR3 is 12 residues. Trimming removed 4 bases at V and 4 bases at J, with 7 bases between. The CDR3 nucleotides read TGTGCCAGCAGTTCTGGGGTCTATGGCTACACCTTC. Amino acids: CASSSGVYGYTF.

The sample holds a few counts of this clone. This sequence joins TRBV18 and TRBJ2-3, with TRBD2 matching 10 bases. V shed 3 bases and J 0 bases; nucleotides not matched to a gene: 3. The CDR3 runs 16 residues. The V gene's germline CDR1 is KGHSH and CDR2 LQKENI. The CDR3 nucleotides read TGTGCCAGCTCACCGTTGACTAGCGGGAGCACAGATACGCAGTATTTT. Translated, it gives CASSPLTSGSTDTQYF.